One and the same sample provided the 24 T cell receptor beta chains below, sequenced in a study of T cell responses to AZD1222 COVID-19 vaccine. The assay was immunoSEQ multiplex PCR, and TCRdb's table has in-frame clones only and misses some. The sample has over 110,000 clones; 70% to 90% are singletons. Here the sequenced sample was peripheral blood, taken on day 0 of AZD1222 vaccination. All receptors come from an adult in good health.

This chain connects TRBV25-1 to TRBJ1-3, with D maybe TRBD1 (5 bases). V was clipped by 6 bases and J by 0 bases, with 12 bases between them. The CDR3 consists of 15 residues. The germline CDR1 and CDR2 sequences are MGHDK and SYGVNS. DNA of the CDR3: TGTGCCAGCAGAAGGGACGGTTACTCTGGAAACACCATATATTTT. Translation: CASRRDGYSGNTIYF.

The chain carries TRBV11-2 and TRBJ2-3; D could derive from TRBD1 or TRBD2 (5 bases each). The V end lost 5 bases, the J end lost 0 bases, and 12 bases lay between the germline ends. The CDR3 is 15 amino acids. CDR1 is SGHAT and CDR2 is FQNNGV in the germline V gene. The CDR3 is CASSQGRTSTDTQYF. CDR3 bases: TGTGCCAGCAGCCAGGGACGGACTAGCACAGATACGCAGTATTTT.

The chain uses TRBV4-1 and TRBJ2-7, with D perhaps TRBD2 (5 bases). Germline values: CDR1 MGHRA, CDR2 YSYEKL. The CDR3 extends over 14 amino acids. V lost 4 bases and J lost 0, with 10 bases in between. The CDR3 is CASSPTDSSYEQYF. CDR3 nucleotides: TGCGCCAGCAGCCCGACGGACTCCTCCTACGAGCAGTACTTC.

This chain links TRBV9 with TRBJ2-1, with TRBD2 identical over 14 bases. This CDR3 has 16 amino acids. Germline V lookup: CDR1 SGDLS, CDR2 YYNGEE. The ends lost 2 bases at V and 9 bases at J; junction bases unmatched: 7. The CDR3: CASSVAGTSGSVEQFF. The CDR3 DNA follows: TGTGCCAGCAGCGTTGCCGGGACTAGCGGGAGTGTTGAGCAGTTCTTC.

J is TRBJ1-1 and V is TRBV5-1; D remains ambiguous. Germline lookup yields CDR1 SGHRS and CDR2 YFSETQ. CDR3 length: 12 amino acids. The V gene lost 3 bases and the J gene lost 5 bases, with 8 bases spanning the gap. Written as DNA, the CDR3 is TGCGCCAGCAGCTGGCCGGGTACTGAAGCTTTCTTT. Translation gives CASSWPGTEAFF.

The chain uses TRBV7-9 and TRBJ1-1; the D is unclear. The CDR3 runs to 13 residues. V dropped 7 bases and J dropped 1 base, with 10 bases sitting between them. The V gene's germline CDR1 is SEHNR and CDR2 FQNEAQ (reference sequence). In DNA, the CDR3 is TGTGCCAGCACCGGACGGGGGAACACTGAAGCTTTCTTT. Residues: CASTGRGNTEAFF.

J is TRBJ1-2 and V is TRBV7-3, with D maybe TRBD1 (5 bases). Germline CDR1 SGHTA, CDR2 FQGTGA. The V gene lost 5 bases and the J gene lost 2 bases, with 21 bases spanning the gap. CDR3 length: 17 residues. CDR3 in DNA: TGTGCCAGCAGCCTCGCCCGGGGGAACAGTGACAACTATGGCTACACCTTC. This gives the protein CASSLARGNSDNYGYTF. Using reference TRBV7-3 and TRBJ1-2 for the parts outside the CDR3, the full variable domain is GAGVSQTPSNKVTEKGKYVELRCDPISGHTALYWYRQSLGQGPEFLIYFQGTGAADDSGLPNDRFFAVRPEGSVSTLKIQRTERGDSAVYLCASSLARGNSDNYGYTFGSGTRLTVV.

V usage is TRBV29-1 and J usage is TRBJ1-6; 7 bases fit TRBD1. The CDR3 runs 13 residues. CDR1 and CDR2 from the germline V gene are SQVTM and ANQGSEA. With 7 bases clipped from V and 7 bases from J, the junction kept 7 bases outside the gene matches. The CDR3 DNA follows: TGCAGCGCCCTAACAGGGGACAATTCACCCCTCCACTTT. As protein: CSALTGDNSPLHF. Supplemented by reference TRBV29-1 and TRBJ1-6, the full variable domain reads SAVISQKPSRDICQRGTSLTIQCQVDSQVTMMFWYRQQPGQSLTLIATANQGSEATYESGFVIDKFPISRPNLTFSTLTVSNMSPEDSSIYLCSALTGDNSPLHFGNGTRLTVT.

CDR3 nucleotide sequence: TGCGCCAGCAGCCACGGGACAGGGTCTAATGAAAAACTGTTTTTT. Encoded protein: CASSHGTGSNEKLFF. J is TRBJ1-4 and V is TRBV4-3, with TRBD1 identical over 9 bases. The trim removed 3 bases at V and 3 bases at J, leaving 2 bases unmatched. The CDR3 extends over 15 amino acids. CDR1 and CDR2 (germline): LGHNA, YSLEER.

The chain carries TRBV7-2 and TRBJ2-5; a possible D gene is TRBD2 (6 bases). The V and J ends lost 1 base and 12 bases respectively, with 18 bases between them. Germline-derived CDR1 and CDR2 are SGHTA and FQGNSA. The CDR3 covers 14 residues. The CDR3, as DNA: TGTGCCAGCAGCTTAGTGGGGGGTGCGGAGGCGAAGTACTTC. This encodes CASSLVGGAEAKYF.

This chain joins TRBV28 and TRBJ1-5; 11 bases match TRBD1. V gave up 6 bases and J gave up 5 bases; unmatched junction bases: 3. CDR1 and CDR2 from the germline V gene are MDHEN and SYDVKM. The CDR3 covers 14 residues. The CDR3 region is CASSWDRGDQPQHF. The CDR3, as DNA: TGTGCCAGCAGCTGGGACAGGGGGGATCAGCCCCAGCATTTT.

The chain carries TRBV4-3 and TRBJ2-3; 7 bases align to TRBD1. CDR3 length equals 13 residues. V trimming: 3 bases; J trimming: 4 bases; junction bases outside the gene matches: 1. Germline lookup yields CDR1 LGHNA and CDR2 YSLEER. The CDR3 protein is CASSQTGPDTQYF. The CDR3, as DNA: TGCGCCAGCAGCCAGACAGGGCCAGATACGCAGTATTTT.

J is TRBJ2-4 and V is TRBV9, with TRBD1 matching 9 bases. Unmatched junction bases numbered 10, after V lost 4 bases and J lost 5 bases. CDR3 size: 16 residues. CDR1 is SGDLS and CDR2 is YYNGEE in the germline V gene. This CDR3 reads CASSRWDREGQNIQYF. CDR3 DNA: TGTGCCAGCAGCCGTTGGGACAGGGAGGGTCAAAACATTCAGTACTTC. Together with reference TRBV9 and TRBJ2-4, the CDR3 gives the full variable domain: DSGVTQTPKHLITATGQRVTLRCSPRSGDLSVYWYQQSLDQGLQFLIQYYNGEERAKGNILERFSAQQFPDLHSELNLSSLELGDSALYFCASSRWDREGQNIQYFGAGTRLSVL.

The chain carries TRBV3-1 (or the pseudogene TRBV3-2) and TRBJ2-1, with TRBD2 matching 11 bases. This CDR3 contains 18 residues. CDR1 LGHDT and CDR2 YNNKEL come from the germline V gene (reference sequence). The trim removed 0 bases at V and 2 bases at J, leaving 6 bases unmatched. The CDR3 region is CASSQDRASGRTYNEQFF. The DNA for the CDR3 is TGTGCCAGCAGCCAAGATCGGGCTAGCGGGAGGACCTACAATGAGCAGTTCTTC.

The CDR3 region is CASGLTYEQYF. The DNA of the CDR3 is TGTGCCAGTGGACTGACTTACGAGCAGTACTTC. The chain has TRBV12-3 or TRBV12-4 and TRBJ2-7; tentatively, D is TRBD2 (5 bases). V dropped 9 bases and J dropped 4 bases, with 10 bases sitting between them. The CDR3 is made up of 11 amino acids.

This clone showed up just a few times. The chain couples TRBV6-5 to TRBJ1-2, with 7 positions matching TRBD1. V trimming: 2 bases; J trimming: 8 bases; junction bases outside the gene matches: 5. Germline CDR1 and CDR2: MNHEY and SVGAGI. The CDR3 length is 13 residues. The CDR3 spells CASSYTGEGGYTF. CDR3 coding DNA: TGTGCCAGCAGTTACACAGGGGAAGGGGGCTACACCTTC.

This rearrangement joins TRBV6-4 to TRBJ2-3; 10 bases match TRBD1. This CDR3 is 15 amino acids long. CDR1 MRHNA and CDR2 SNTAGT come from the germline V gene. Trimming cost V 5 bases and J 4 bases; bases outside gene matches: 6. CDR3 in DNA: TGTGCCAGCAGTTCGACAGGGGGCTATCCAGATACGCAGTATTTT. Amino acid sequence: CASSSTGGYPDTQYF.

This chain uses TRBV28 with TRBJ1-4; a possible D gene is TRBD1 (6 bases). V was cut by 3 bases and J by 8 bases, with 19 bases left in between. CDR1 and CDR2 (germline): MDHEN, SYDVKM. CDR3 length: 16 residues. The CDR3: CASSLRGAGRQEKLFF. For the CDR3, the DNA is TGTGCCAGCAGTTTGAGGGGGGCGGGCAGGCAGGAAAAACTGTTTTTT.

This sequence joins TRBV7-9 and TRBJ1-5; TRBD1 matches at 8 bases. The germline CDR1 and CDR2 sequences are SEHNR and FQNEAQ (reference sequence). The V and J ends lost 3 bases and 9 bases, in that order; junction bases with no gene match: 7. The CDR3 consists of 14 residues. CDR3 sequence: CASSFGAGGWPQHF. The CDR3 nucleotides are TGTGCCAGCAGCTTCGGGGCAGGGGGCTGGCCCCAGCATTTT.

This clone was seen a few times. The CDR3 sequence: CASSSIRTDQPQHF. The DNA of the CDR3 is TGTGCCAGCAGCTCGATCAGGACGGATCAGCCCCAGCATTTT. The chain couples TRBV7-2 to TRBJ1-5; D remains unclear. CDR3 length equals 14 residues. CDR1 is SGHTA and CDR2 is FQGNSA in the germline V gene. V dropped 4 bases and J dropped 5 bases, with 12 bases sitting between them.

The V gene is TRBV6-5, the J gene TRBJ1-5; no clear D. Between the trimmed V and J ends, which lost 6 bases and 3 bases, there was a span of 9 bases. The CDR3 spans 13 residues. The germline V gene encodes CDR1 MNHEY and CDR2 SVGAGI. The chain's CDR3 is CASRESLNQPQHF. The CDR3 DNA reads TGTGCCAGCAGGGAGTCCCTCAATCAGCCCCAGCATTTT.

V is TRBV12-5 and J is TRBJ1-1; tentative D call: TRBD1 (6 bases). The length of the CDR3 is 12 residues. Per germline, CDR1 LGHNT and CDR2 FRNRAP. Trimming took 6 bases from V and 11 from J, leaving 16 bases between them. The CDR3 spells CASGTPGGHAFF. The CDR3 coding sequence is TGTGCTAGTGGCACCCCCGGGGGGCACGCTTTCTTT.

The chain joins TRBV18 to TRBJ1-3, with D perhaps matching TRBD1 (5 bases). CDR3 length: 17 amino acids. CDR1 is KGHSH and CDR2 is LQKENI in the germline V gene. Trimming pared 3 bases from V and 8 bases from J, leaving 23 bases between. This CDR3 reads CASSPSFAGLGEDTIYF. The CDR3 region has the DNA TGTGCCAGCTCACCCAGTTTTGCGGGACTCGGGGAGGACACCATATATTTT. Filled out from reference TRBV18 and TRBJ1-3, the complete variable domain reads NAGVMQNPRHLVRRRGQEARLRCSPMKGHSHVYWYRQLPEEGLKFMVYLQKENIIDESGMPKERFSAEFPKEGPSILRIQQVVRGDSAAYFCASSPSFAGLGEDTIYFGEGSWLTVV.

The V and J genes are TRBV5-4 and TRBJ1-2, with 8 bases lining up with TRBD1. Trimming cost V 4 bases and J 4 bases; bases outside gene matches: 3. This CDR3 spans 13 amino acids. Germline CDR1 is SGHNT and CDR2 is YYREEE (reference sequence). CDR3 amino acids: CASSATGGYGYTF. DNA for the CDR3: TGTGCCAGCAGCGCCACAGGGGGCTATGGCTACACCTTC.